This is a list of T cell receptor beta chains from one sample in a study of cytomegalovirus exposure and HLA in healthy donors. Clones were sequenced by immunoSEQ multiplex PCR, and TCRdb holds only the in-frame ones, with some missing. The table records 150,000 to 200,000 clones, 65% to 80% of them present only once. Material for sequencing was PBMCs. Every receptor here comes from a woman between 50 and 59 years old in good health and CMV-seropositive. Each CDR3 is given with its conserved first and last residue. D genes are given only for firm matches. Not every row has a clone size; where given, it reads once, few, many or a size class.

V gene: TRBV5-1; D gene: TRBD1; J gene: TRBJ1-2; clone size: NA; CDR3 protein: CASSLDRGPLGYGYTF; CDR3 DNA: TGCGCCAGCAGCTTGGACAGGGGACCCCTAGGATATGGCTACACCTTC
V gene: TRBV11-3; D gene: NA; J gene: TRBJ2-3; clone size: NA; CDR3 protein: CASSEGDLDTQYF; CDR3 DNA: TGTGCCAGCAGCGAGGGGGATCTAGATACGCAGTATTTT
V gene: TRBV11-2; D gene: NA; J gene: TRBJ2-5; clone size: NA; CDR3 protein: CASSPRTAGETQYF; CDR3 DNA: TGTGCCAGCAGCCCCCGGACAGCTGGGGAGACCCAGTACTTC
V gene: TRBV7-3; D gene: NA; J gene: TRBJ2-3; clone size: NA; CDR3 protein: CASSLGTLSTDTQYF; CDR3 DNA: TGTGCCAGCAGCTTAGGGACACTAAGCACAGATACGCAGTATTTT
V gene: TRBV19; D gene: NA; J gene: TRBJ2-7; clone size: NA; CDR3 protein: CASSIGGSSSYEQYF; CDR3 DNA: TGTGCCAGTAGTATCGGAGGCTCCAGCTCCTACGAGCAGTACTTC
V gene: TRBV29-1; D gene: TRBD2; J gene: TRBJ2-7; clone size: few; CDR3 protein: CSVGTSGYEQYF; CDR3 DNA: TGCAGCGTTGGGACTAGCGGGTACGAGCAGTACTTC
V gene: TRBV19; D gene: NA; J gene: TRBJ2-4; clone size: NA; CDR3 protein: CASSEGGAPSGIQYF; CDR3 DNA: TGTGCCAGTAGCGAGGGGGGGGCCCCCTCCGGCATTCAGTACTTC
V gene: TRBV5-1; D gene: TRBD2; J gene: TRBJ2-3; clone size: NA; CDR3 protein: CASSYGLAASTDTQYF; CDR3 DNA: TGCGCCAGCAGCTACGGACTAGCGGCGTCCACAGATACGCAGTATTTT
V gene: TRBV4-2; D gene: NA; J gene: TRBJ2-2; clone size: few; CDR3 protein: CASSQEYGELFF; CDR3 DNA: TGTGCCAGCAGCCAAGAATACGGGGAGCTGTTTTTT
V gene: TRBV29-1; D gene: NA; J gene: TRBJ2-1; clone size: NA; CDR3 protein: CSAVLNEQFF; CDR3 DNA: TGCAGCGCCGTTCTAAATGAGCAGTTCTTC
V gene: TRBV30; D gene: TRBD2; J gene: TRBJ2-7; clone size: NA; CDR3 protein: CAWRGGITSGYTYEQYF; CDR3 DNA: TGTGCCTGGAGGGGAGGGATAACTAGCGGGTATACCTACGAGCAGTACTTC
V gene: TRBV11-2; D gene: NA; J gene: TRBJ1-2; clone size: NA; CDR3 protein: CASSALRTHYGYTF; CDR3 DNA: TGTGCCAGCAGCGCCCTAAGGACTCACTATGGCTACACCTTC
V gene: TRBV29-1; D gene: NA; J gene: TRBJ1-4; clone size: few; CDR3 protein: CSVEQGGDEKLFF; CDR3 DNA: TGCAGCGTTGAACAGGGTGGGGATGAAAAACTGTTTTTT
V gene: TRBV19; D gene: NA; J gene: TRBJ1-5; clone size: NA; CDR3 protein: CASSIDHQTGSNQPQHF; CDR3 DNA: TGTGCCAGTAGTATAGATCACCAGACAGGTAGCAATCAGCCCCAGCATTTT
V gene: TRBV6-1; D gene: NA; J gene: TRBJ1-1; clone size: NA; CDR3 protein: CASTESVNTEAFF; CDR3 DNA: TGTGCCAGCACAGAGAGCGTGAACACTGAAGCTTTCTTT
V gene: TRBV29-1; D gene: NA; J gene: TRBJ2-2; clone size: few; CDR3 protein: CSVVTTGELFF; CDR3 DNA: TGCAGCGTTGTAACAACCGGGGAGCTGTTTTTT
V gene: TRBV7-8; D gene: NA; J gene: TRBJ1-2; clone size: once; CDR3 protein: CASSSRLSRSGGYTF; CDR3 DNA: TGTGCCAGCAGTTCAAGGCTCTCCCGGAGTGGTGGCTACACCTTC
V gene: TRBV29-1; D gene: NA; J gene: TRBJ2-1; clone size: NA; CDR3 protein: CSPLGGGRNEQFF; CDR3 DNA: TGCAGCCCGTTAGGGGGGGGTAGGAATGAGCAGTTCTTC
V gene: TRBV6-5; D gene: NA; J gene: TRBJ2-5; clone size: once; CDR3 protein: CASSRGQYQETQYF; CDR3 DNA: TGTGCCAGCAGCCGCGGACAGTACCAAGAGACCCAGTACTTC
V gene: TRBV6-1; D gene: NA; J gene: TRBJ2-7; clone size: once; CDR3 protein: CASNTEATYEQYF; CDR3 DNA: TGTGCCAGCAATACGGAGGCCACCTACGAGCAGTACTTC
V gene: TRBV30; D gene: NA; J gene: TRBJ1-2; clone size: once; CDR3 protein: CASSGLKGYTF; CDR3 DNA: TGTGCCTCATCGGGACTGAAGGGCTACACCTTC
V gene: TRBV7-9; D gene: TRBD2; J gene: TRBJ2-7; clone size: NA; CDR3 protein: CASSPGLADSYEQYF; CDR3 DNA: TGTGCCAGCAGTCCGGGACTAGCCGACTCCTACGAGCAGTACTTC
V gene: TRBV7-2; D gene: TRBD2; J gene: TRBJ2-1; clone size: NA; CDR3 protein: CASSLTPAGGPPIEQFF; CDR3 DNA: TGTGCCAGCAGCCTAACCCCAGCGGGAGGGCCGCCCATTGAGCAGTTCTTC
V gene: TRBV2; D gene: NA; J gene: TRBJ2-1; clone size: NA; CDR3 protein: CASSDSGNYNEQFF; CDR3 DNA: TGTGCCAGCAGTGACAGCGGCAACTACAATGAGCAGTTCTTC
V gene: TRBV6-4; D gene: NA; J gene: TRBJ1-1; clone size: NA; CDR3 protein: CASSDSMESNTEAFF; CDR3 DNA: TGTGCCAGCAGTGACTCGATGGAGTCGAACACTGAAGCTTTCTTT
V gene: TRBV6-1; D gene: TRBD1; J gene: TRBJ2-7; clone size: NA; CDR3 protein: CASSGAGQGQNEQYF; CDR3 DNA: TGTGCCAGCTCCGGCGCGGGACAGGGGCAGAACGAGCAGTACTTC
V gene: TRBV30; D gene: NA; J gene: TRBJ1-2; clone size: once; CDR3 protein: CAWSGTGLYGYTF; CDR3 DNA: TGTGCCTGGAGTGGTACAGGCCTCTATGGCTACACCTTC
V gene: TRBV5-1; D gene: TRBD2; J gene: TRBJ2-5; clone size: few; CDR3 protein: CASSSGTSGGQETQYF; CDR3 DNA: TGCGCCAGCAGCTCCGGGACTAGCGGGGGGCAAGAGACCCAGTACTTC
V gene: TRBV4-3; D gene: NA; J gene: TRBJ1-6; clone size: NA; CDR3 protein: CASSQGAVFQGSPLHF; CDR3 DNA: TGCGCCAGCAGCCAAGGGGCAGTTTTCCAAGGTTCACCCCTCCACTTT
V gene: TRBV9; D gene: NA; J gene: TRBJ1-1; clone size: NA; CDR3 protein: CASTKTGGGSGNTEAFF; CDR3 DNA: TGTGCCAGCACCAAGACCGGGGGTGGGTCAGGAAACACTGAAGCTTTCTTT
V gene: TRBV9; D gene: NA; J gene: TRBJ1-1; clone size: few; CDR3 protein: CASSVGGGGVNTEAFF; CDR3 DNA: TGTGCCAGCAGCGTAGGCGGGGGGGGAGTGAACACTGAAGCTTTCTTT
V gene: TRBV5-4; D gene: TRBD2; J gene: TRBJ2-2; clone size: NA; CDR3 protein: CASSSGLAVNTGELFF; CDR3 DNA: TGTGCCAGCAGCAGTGGACTAGCGGTTAACACCGGGGAGCTGTTTTTT
V gene: TRBV10-3; D gene: TRBD2; J gene: TRBJ2-3; clone size: NA; CDR3 protein: CAIRERELGTDTQYF; CDR3 DNA: TGTGCCATCAGGGAGCGGGAGTTGGGCACAGATACGCAGTATTTT
V gene: TRBV6-6; D gene: NA; J gene: TRBJ2-7; clone size: NA; CDR3 protein: CASSYGEELPYEQYF; CDR3 DNA: TGTGCCAGCAGTTATGGCGAGGAACTCCCCTACGAGCAGTACTTC
V gene: TRBV19; D gene: TRBD2; J gene: TRBJ2-5; clone size: NA; CDR3 protein: CASSITSGEETQYF; CDR3 DNA: TGTGCCAGTAGTATCACTAGCGGGGAAGAGACCCAGTACTTC
V gene: TRBV18; D gene: TRBD1; J gene: TRBJ1-5; clone size: NA; CDR3 protein: CASSPTRQGALQPQHF; CDR3 DNA: TGTGCCAGCTCACCAACCCGACAGGGTGCACTTCAGCCCCAGCATTTT
V gene: TRBV27; D gene: TRBD1; J gene: TRBJ1-5; clone size: NA; CDR3 protein: CASSFGTGANQPQHF; CDR3 DNA: TGTGCCAGCAGTTTCGGGACAGGGGCCAATCAGCCCCAGCATTTT
V gene: TRBV7-2; D gene: TRBD1; J gene: TRBJ2-7; clone size: NA; CDR3 protein: CASSAQPLGQGFSYEQYF; CDR3 DNA: TGTGCCAGCAGCGCCCAGCCGTTGGGACAGGGGTTCTCCTACGAGCAGTACTTC
V gene: TRBV9; D gene: NA; J gene: TRBJ2-5; clone size: NA; CDR3 protein: CASSGTDQETQYF; CDR3 DNA: TGTGCCAGCAGCGGGACAGATCAAGAGACCCAGTACTTC